Listed here are 27 T cell receptor beta chains from one sample, sequenced in a study of B cell selection in AIRE deficiency. Sorting defined conventional CD4 T cells as CD4+CD127+. The repertoire was sequenced with immunoSEQ multiplex PCR; TCRdb's copy has only in-frame clones and lacks some. The sample has about 25,000 clones, roughly 96% seen once; the top ten hold around 0.26%. The source material was CD4+CD127+ conventional T cells sorted from PBMCs. The receptors were gathered from a human donor in good health.

J is TRBJ1-2 and V is TRBV29-1; D might be TRBD1 (5 bases). The CDR3 is made up of 12 amino acids. Trimming took off 0 bases at V and 14 bases at J, with 16 bases between the two ends. In germline, CDR1 is SQVTM, CDR2 ANQGSEA. CDR3 DNA: TGCAGCGTTGAAGATATGGGGGTTATGGGAACCTTC. This translates into CSVEDMGVMGTF.

A single count supports this clone. The rearrangement links TRBV5-1 to TRBJ1-5, with D hard to call. The CDR3 spans 13 residues. The V end lost 0 bases, the J end lost 5 bases, and 6 bases lay between the germline ends. Per the germline V gene, CDR1 is SGHRS and CDR2 is YFSETQ. The CDR3 region has the DNA TGCGCCAGCAGCTTGGGGGCGGATCAGCCCCAGCATTTT. Amino acids: CASSLGADQPQHF.

V usage is TRBV5-1 and J usage is TRBJ2-5; 9 nucleotides align to TRBD2. The CDR3 totals 17 residues. V dropped 6 bases and J dropped 5; count of bases not matched to a gene: 17. CDR1 is SGHRS, CDR2 YFSETQ, per germline. CDR3 in DNA: TGCGCCAGCACAGCCGATGCTAGCGGGATTCCTCGGGAGACCCAGTACTTC. It encodes CASTADASGIPRETQYF.

The count of this clone is one. The chain recombines TRBV7-9 with TRBJ2-7, with 8 bases fitting TRBD2. CDR3 length equals 15 residues. Germline values: CDR1 SEHNR, CDR2 FQNEAQ (reference sequence). After removal of 5 bases from V and 5 bases from J, the junction contained 11 bases not matched to a gene. CDR3 in amino acids: CASSPQGLEGDEQYF. CDR3 DNA: TGTGCCAGCAGCCCTCAGGGACTAGAGGGAGACGAGCAGTACTTC.

This sequence joins TRBV5-1 and TRBJ1-2, with 7 positions matching TRBD1. Germline assignment: CDR1 SGHRS and CDR2 YFSETQ. Trimming removed 4 bases from V and 7 bases from J; junction bases left unmatched: 7. The CDR3 consists of 13 residues. CDR3 bases: TGCGCCAGCAGCCTGAGGACAGGTGGTGGCTACACCTTC. Residues: CASSLRTGGGYTF.

The rearrangement links TRBV29-1 to TRBJ1-1, with D possibly TRBD1 on 5 matching bases. The CDR3 has 14 amino acids. Looked up from germline, CDR1 is SQVTM and CDR2 is ANQGSEA. Trimming cost V 3 bases and J 4 bases, with 15 bases left between them. Written as DNA, the CDR3 is TGCAGCGTTGACGAGGGATCTCAGGGCACTGAAGCTTTCTTT. The encoded protein is CSVDEGSQGTEAFF.

A word on this clone: At one end, the junction sequence differs from germline, possibly due to a read error. The chain uses TRBV10-3 and TRBJ1-4, with D possibly TRBD1 on 6 matching bases. There are 17 residues in the CDR3. Per germline, CDR1 ENHRY and CDR2 SYGVKD. The CDR3 DNA is TGTGCCAGCAGTCGAAGCCTACCAGGGGCAACTAATGAAAAACTGTTTTTT. Translating it yields CASSRSLPGATNEKLFF.

The chain recombines TRBV6-6 with TRBJ1-4, with no clear D. V dropped 5 bases and J dropped 5 bases, with 15 bases sitting between them. CDR3 length equals 15 residues. Germline values: CDR1 MNHNY, CDR2 SVGAGI (reference sequence). DNA for the CDR3: TGTGCCAGCAGTCCGACGGGGAGTTGGAATGAAAAACTGTTTTTT. Its translation is CASSPTGSWNEKLFF.

V gene TRBV12-5 combines with J gene TRBJ2-3; D is perhaps TRBD1 (5 bases). CDR1 and CDR2 (germline): LGHNT, FRNRAP. This CDR3 has 14 residues. V was trimmed by 6 bases and J by 3 bases, leaving 13 bases between them. In DNA, the CDR3 is TGTGCTAGTGGACCAGGGTTGAGGACAGATACGCAGTATTTT. Translating it yields CASGPGLRTDTQYF.

The chain recombines TRBV4-1 with TRBJ1-3; D gene unclear. The germline CDR1 and CDR2 sequences are MGHRA and YSYEKL. CDR3 length equals 15 residues. V was clipped by 3 bases and J by 4 bases, with 13 bases between them. The DNA of the CDR3 is TGCGCCAGCAGCCAGGGTTCAACTTGGGGAAACACCATATATTTT. Its translation is CASSQGSTWGNTIYF.

This chain links TRBV11-1 with TRBJ1-4; 10 positions agree with TRBD1. The V segment lost 5 bases and the J segment 6 bases; nucleotides outside the gene matches: 3. Germline assignment: CDR1 SGHAT and CDR2 FQDESV (reference sequence). There are 14 residues in the CDR3. CDR3 in amino acids: CASSVGQGDEKLFF. DNA for the CDR3: TGTGCCAGCAGCGTAGGACAGGGGGATGAAAAACTGTTTTTT.

The chain uses TRBV2 and TRBJ2-2; TRBD1 is a possible D gene (5 bases). The CDR3 is 15 residues long. The germline V gene has CDR1 SNHLY and CDR2 FYNNEI. The germline V and J ends were trimmed by 5 bases and 2 bases, with 12 bases remaining between them. The CDR3: CASSRQRINTGELFF. In nucleotides, the CDR3 is TGTGCCAGCAGTCGACAGAGAATTAACACCGGGGAGCTGTTTTTT.

The rearrangement links TRBV5-6 to TRBJ1-5; D call uncertain. Germline CDR1 reads SGHDT; CDR2 reads YYEEEE. V was pared by 0 bases and J by 4 bases, with 11 bases between. The CDR3 has 15 amino acids. The chain's CDR3 is CASSLGRTENQPQHF. CDR3 in DNA: TGTGCCAGCAGCTTGGGAAGGACTGAGAATCAGCCCCAGCATTTT. Filled out from reference TRBV5-6 and TRBJ1-5, the complete variable domain reads DAGVTQSPTHLIKTRGQQVTLRCSPKSGHDTVSWYQQALGQGPQFIFQYYEEEERQRGNFPDRFSGHQFPNYSSELNVNALLLGDSALYLCASSLGRTENQPQHFGDGTRLSIL.

V and J are TRBV4-2 and TRBJ1-1, with D uncertain. Trimming removed 1 base from V and 2 bases from J, with 8 bases in between. CDR1 is LGHNA, CDR2 YNFKEQ, per germline. The CDR3 extends over 14 amino acids. The CDR3 nucleotides are TGTGCCAGCAGCCAAGGATACAGAAACACTGAAGCTTTCTTT. Translating gives CASSQGYRNTEAFF.

The rearrangement joins TRBV6-1 to TRBJ2-7, with 7 positions matching TRBD1. CDR1 and CDR2 from the germline V gene are MNHNS and SASEGT. V was clipped by 6 bases and J by 2 bases; unmatched bases: 7. This CDR3 has 14 residues. CDR3: CASRRGGETYEQYF. The CDR3 nucleotides are TGTGCCAGCAGACGAGGGGGCGAAACCTACGAGCAGTACTTC.

J is TRBJ2-7 and V is TRBV5-6; 10 positions agree with TRBD1. There are 15 residues in the CDR3. V was clipped by 1 base and J by 5 bases; unmatched bases: 6. Germline loops: CDR1 SGHDT, CDR2 YYEEEE. As DNA, the CDR3 is TGTGCCAGCAGCTTGTTAGACAGGGGGCGACACGAGCAGTACTTC. As protein: CASSLLDRGRHEQYF.

The gene calls are TRBV4-3 and TRBJ1-2; no clear D gene. Germline CDR1 and CDR2: LGHNA and YSLEER. Trimming cost V 0 bases and J 5 bases, with 4 bases left between them. This CDR3 contains 12 residues. CDR3 nucleotides: TGCGCCAGCAGCCAAGACAGATATGGCTACACCTTC. This encodes CASSQDRYGYTF.

The CDR3 DNA is TGTGCCAGCAGCTTAGGACCAGCGTCCGACTCTGGGGCCAACGTCCTGACTTTC. It codes for CASSLGPASDSGANVLTF. The chain uses TRBV7-6 and TRBJ2-6, with D hard to call. Germline V gene data show CDR1 as SGHVS and CDR2 as FNYEAQ. V was trimmed by 1 base and J by 0 bases, leaving 13 bases between them. The CDR3 totals 18 residues.

The genes are TRBV18 and TRBJ1-1; TRBD1 aligns across 8 bases. Germline lookup yields CDR1 KGHSH and CDR2 LQKENI. This CDR3 is built from 16 residues. V gave up 3 bases and J gave up 0 bases; unmatched junction bases: 6. The CDR3 DNA sequence: TGTGCCAGCTCACCCTACTCGGGACAGGTGAACACTGAAGCTTTCTTT. This translates into CASSPYSGQVNTEAFF.

Worth noting for this clone: An end of the junction does not agree with germline; a read error may underlie this. The chain joins TRBV6-1 to TRBJ1-2; D unresolved. Germline values: CDR1 MNHNS, CDR2 SASEGT. CDR3 length: 14 residues. This chain's CDR3 is CASSERRGNYDYTF. The CDR3 DNA follows: TGTGCCAGCAGTGAGAGGAGAGGGAACTATGACTACACCTTC.

The rearrangement links TRBV15 to TRBJ2-6; D is perhaps TRBD1 (6 bases). Trimming stripped 0 bases from V and 0 bases from J, with 27 bases between. From germline, CDR1 is LNHNV and CDR2 YYDKDF (reference sequence). This CDR3 is built from 23 residues. CDR3 sequence: CATSRDSAEQGWYPNSGANVLTF. The DNA for the CDR3 is TGTGCCACCAGCAGAGATTCGGCAGAACAGGGTTGGTATCCAAACTCTGGGGCCAACGTCCTGACTTTC.

The rearrangement joins TRBV19 to TRBJ2-1; 8 nucleotides match TRBD1. CDR1 is LNHDA and CDR2 is SQIVND in the germline V gene (reference sequence). This CDR3 is 16 amino acids long. V was clipped by 3 bases and J by 1 base; unmatched bases: 5. The CDR3: CASSMSRGPSYNEQFF. In nucleotides, the CDR3 is TGTGCCAGTAGTATGTCCAGGGGGCCGTCCTACAATGAGCAGTTCTTC. The whole variable domain, filled in from reference TRBV19 and TRBJ2-1, reads DGGITQSPKYLFRKEGQNVTLSCEQNLNHDAMYWYRQDPGQGLRLIYYSQIVNDFQKGDIAEGYSVSREKKESFPLTVTSAQKNPTAFYLCASSMSRGPSYNEQFFGPGTRLTVL.

The V and J genes are TRBV27 and TRBJ2-3; D is ambiguous. Trimming removed 6 bases at V and 2 bases at J, with 6 bases between. CDR3 length: 12 residues. CDR1 MNHEY and CDR2 SMNVEV come from the germline V gene (reference sequence). For the CDR3, the DNA is TGTGCCAGCAGACGGACCACAGATACGCAGTATTTT. It translates to CASRRTTDTQYF.

In nucleotides, the CDR3 is TGTGCCAGCAGCGTAGCTACTAGCGGGATGGCCGCAGATACGCAGTATTTT. Amino acid sequence: CASSVATSGMAADTQYF. J is TRBJ2-3 and V is TRBV9; TRBD2 matches 10 bases. Looked up from germline, CDR1 is SGDLS and CDR2 is YYNGEE. V trimming: 0 bases; J trimming: 4 bases; junction bases outside the gene matches: 8. CDR3 length: 17 residues.

This chain links TRBV29-1 with TRBJ1-1; D gene ambiguous. Germline CDR1 SQVTM, CDR2 ANQGSEA. The V end was cut by 2 bases, the J end by 0 bases, with 7 bases between. This CDR3 contains 13 residues. CDR3 bases: TGCAGCGTTGAAAGGCCCCTGAACACTGAAGCTTTCTTT. It codes for CSVERPLNTEAFF.

This chain joins TRBV30 and TRBJ1-3; D remains unclear. The V end lost 3 bases, the J end lost 0 bases, and 15 bases lay between the germline ends. There are 16 residues in the CDR3. CDR1 is GTSNPN and CDR2 is SVGIG in the germline V gene (reference sequence). CDR3 region: CAWSRRIVASGNTIYF. The CDR3 DNA sequence: TGTGCCTGGAGCCGCAGGATTGTGGCCTCTGGAAACACCATATATTTT.

The chain joins TRBV25-1 to TRBJ2-1, with D perhaps TRBD1 or TRBD2 (5 bases each). Trimming stripped 2 bases from V and 9 bases from J, with 14 bases between. CDR3 size: 14 residues. Germline V lookup: CDR1 MGHDK, CDR2 SYGVNS. The CDR3 nucleotides read TGTGCCAGCAGTGAAGAGGGGCCTCCCGGTGAGCAGTTCTTC. Its protein product is CASSEEGPPGEQFF.